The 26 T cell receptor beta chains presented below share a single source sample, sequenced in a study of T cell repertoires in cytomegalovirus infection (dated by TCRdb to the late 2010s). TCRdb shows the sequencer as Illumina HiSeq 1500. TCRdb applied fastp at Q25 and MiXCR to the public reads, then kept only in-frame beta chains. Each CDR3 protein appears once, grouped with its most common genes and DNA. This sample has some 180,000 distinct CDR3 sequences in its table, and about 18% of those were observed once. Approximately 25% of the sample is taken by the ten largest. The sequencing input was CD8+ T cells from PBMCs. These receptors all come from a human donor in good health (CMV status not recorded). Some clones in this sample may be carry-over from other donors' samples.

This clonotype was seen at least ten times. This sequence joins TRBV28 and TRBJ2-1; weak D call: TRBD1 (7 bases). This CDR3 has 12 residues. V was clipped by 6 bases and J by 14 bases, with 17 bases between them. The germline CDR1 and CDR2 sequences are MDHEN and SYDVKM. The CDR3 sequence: CASSPGGTVEFF. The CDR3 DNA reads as TGTGCCAGCAGCCCCGGCGGGACAGTCGAGTTCTTC.

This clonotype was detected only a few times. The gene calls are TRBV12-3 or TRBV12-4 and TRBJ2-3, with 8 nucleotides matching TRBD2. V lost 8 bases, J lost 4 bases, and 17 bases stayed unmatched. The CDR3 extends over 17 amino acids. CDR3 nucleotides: TGTGCCAGCGGGCTCGAGGCGGGGGGACGGGGGCCAGATACGCAGTATTTT. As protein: CASGLEAGGRGPDTQYF.

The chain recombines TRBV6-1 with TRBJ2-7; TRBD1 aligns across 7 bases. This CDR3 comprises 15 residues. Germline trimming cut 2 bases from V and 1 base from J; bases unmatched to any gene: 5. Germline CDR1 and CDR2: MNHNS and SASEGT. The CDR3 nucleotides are TGTGCCAGCAGTGAAAGTGGGACAGCGTCCTACGAGCAGTACTTC. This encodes CASSESGTASYEQYF.

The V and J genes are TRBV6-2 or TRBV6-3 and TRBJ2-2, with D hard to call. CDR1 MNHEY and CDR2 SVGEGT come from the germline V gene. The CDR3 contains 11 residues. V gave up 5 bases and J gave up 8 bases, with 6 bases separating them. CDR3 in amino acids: CASSVPGELFF. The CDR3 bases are TGTGCCAGCAGTGTACCGGGGGAGCTGTTTTTT.

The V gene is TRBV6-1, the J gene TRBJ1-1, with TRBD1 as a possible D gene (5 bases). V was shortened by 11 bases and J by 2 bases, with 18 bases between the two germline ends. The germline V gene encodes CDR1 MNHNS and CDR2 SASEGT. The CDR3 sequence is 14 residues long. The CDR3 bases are TGTGCCTCCCTTCTCCCCAGGGCTAACACTGAAGCTTTCTTT. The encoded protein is CASLLPRANTEAFF.

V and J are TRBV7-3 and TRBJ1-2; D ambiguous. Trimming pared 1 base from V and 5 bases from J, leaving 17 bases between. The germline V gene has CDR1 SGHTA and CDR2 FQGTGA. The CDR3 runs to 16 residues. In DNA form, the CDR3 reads TGTGCCAGCAGCTTAATCCGGAAGGGCTCGCTTTATGGCTACACCTTC. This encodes CASSLIRKGSLYGYTF.

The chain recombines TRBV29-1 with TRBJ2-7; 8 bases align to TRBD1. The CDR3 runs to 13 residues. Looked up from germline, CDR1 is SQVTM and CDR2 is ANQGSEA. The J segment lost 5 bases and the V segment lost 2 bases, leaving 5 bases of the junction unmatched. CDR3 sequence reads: CSVEQGAPHEQYF. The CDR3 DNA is TGCAGCGTTGAACAGGGGGCCCCTCACGAGCAGTACTTC.

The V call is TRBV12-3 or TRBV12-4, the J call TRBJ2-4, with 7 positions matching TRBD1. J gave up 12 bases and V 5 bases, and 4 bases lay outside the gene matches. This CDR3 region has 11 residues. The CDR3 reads CASSEGQPQYF. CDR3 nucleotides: TGTGCCAGCAGTGAGGGACAGCCTCAGTACTTC.

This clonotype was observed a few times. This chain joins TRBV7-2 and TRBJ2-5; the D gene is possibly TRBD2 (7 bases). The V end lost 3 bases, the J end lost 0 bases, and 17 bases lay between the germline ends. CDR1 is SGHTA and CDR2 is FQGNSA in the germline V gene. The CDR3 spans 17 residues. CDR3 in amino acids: CASSLRAGASYQETQYF. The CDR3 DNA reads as TGTGCCAGCAGCTTGAGGGCGGGGGCCTCCTACCAAGAGACCCAGTACTTC.

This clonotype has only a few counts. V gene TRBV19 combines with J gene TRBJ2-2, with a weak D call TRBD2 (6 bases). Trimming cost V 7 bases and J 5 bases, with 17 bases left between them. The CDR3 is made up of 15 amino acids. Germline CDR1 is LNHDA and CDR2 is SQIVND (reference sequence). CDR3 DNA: TGTGCCAGTACCCTAGGGACTGCGGGGACCGGGGAGCTGTTTTTT. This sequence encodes CASTLGTAGTGELFF. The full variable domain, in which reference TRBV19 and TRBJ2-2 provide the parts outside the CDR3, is DGGITQSPKYLFRKEGQNVTLSCEQNLNHDAMYWYRQDPGQGLRLIYYSQIVNDFQKGDIAEGYSVSREKKESFPLTVTSAQKNPTAFYLCASTLGTAGTGELFFGEGSRLTVL.

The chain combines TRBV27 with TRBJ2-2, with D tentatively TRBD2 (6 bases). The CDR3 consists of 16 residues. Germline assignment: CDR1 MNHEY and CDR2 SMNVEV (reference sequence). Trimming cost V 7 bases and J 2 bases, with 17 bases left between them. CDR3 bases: TGTGCCAGCACCCCCTCGAGGAGGGGAAACACCGGGGAGCTGTTTTTT. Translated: CASTPSRRGNTGELFF.

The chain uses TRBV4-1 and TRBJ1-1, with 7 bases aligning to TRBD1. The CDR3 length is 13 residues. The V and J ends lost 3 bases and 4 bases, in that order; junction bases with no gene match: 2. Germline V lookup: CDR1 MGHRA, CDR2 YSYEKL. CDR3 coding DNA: TGCGCCAGCAGCCATCAGGGGGGCACTGAAGCTTTCTTT. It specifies CASSHQGGTEAFF.

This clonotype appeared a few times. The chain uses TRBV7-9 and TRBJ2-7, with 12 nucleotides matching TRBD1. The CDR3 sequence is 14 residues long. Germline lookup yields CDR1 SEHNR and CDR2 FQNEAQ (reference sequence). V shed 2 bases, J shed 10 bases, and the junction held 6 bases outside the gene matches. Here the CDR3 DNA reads TGTGCCAGCAGCTTACGGGGACAGGGGGCGATTCAGTACTTC. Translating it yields CASSLRGQGAIQYF.

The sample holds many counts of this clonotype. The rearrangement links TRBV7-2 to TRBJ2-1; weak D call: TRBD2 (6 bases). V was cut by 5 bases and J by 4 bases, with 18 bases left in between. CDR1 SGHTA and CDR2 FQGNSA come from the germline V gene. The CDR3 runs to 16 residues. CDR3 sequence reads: CASSNRKAGKYNEQFF. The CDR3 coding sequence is TGTGCCAGCAGCAATAGGAAGGCGGGGAAGTACAATGAGCAGTTCTTC.

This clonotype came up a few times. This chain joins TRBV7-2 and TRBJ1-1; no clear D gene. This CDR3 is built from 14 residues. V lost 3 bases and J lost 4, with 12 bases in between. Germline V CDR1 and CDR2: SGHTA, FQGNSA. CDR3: CASSLRSWGTEAFF. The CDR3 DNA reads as TGTGCCAGCAGCTTGAGATCCTGGGGCACTGAAGCTTTCTTT.

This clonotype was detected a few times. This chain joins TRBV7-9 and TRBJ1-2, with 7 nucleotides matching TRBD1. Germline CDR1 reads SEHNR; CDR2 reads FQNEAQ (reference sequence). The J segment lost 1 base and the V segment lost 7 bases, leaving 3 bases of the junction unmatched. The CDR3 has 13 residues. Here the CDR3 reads CASTDRFNYGYTF. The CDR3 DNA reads TGTGCCAGCACGGACAGGTTTAACTATGGCTACACCTTC.

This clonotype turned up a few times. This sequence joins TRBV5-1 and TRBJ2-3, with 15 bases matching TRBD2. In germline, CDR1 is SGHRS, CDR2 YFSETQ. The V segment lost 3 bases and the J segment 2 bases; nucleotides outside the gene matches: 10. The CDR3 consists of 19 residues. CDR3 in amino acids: CASSYGLAGGRASTDTQYF. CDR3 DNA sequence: TGCGCCAGCAGCTACGGACTAGCGGGGGGGCGGGCTTCCACAGATACGCAGTATTTT.

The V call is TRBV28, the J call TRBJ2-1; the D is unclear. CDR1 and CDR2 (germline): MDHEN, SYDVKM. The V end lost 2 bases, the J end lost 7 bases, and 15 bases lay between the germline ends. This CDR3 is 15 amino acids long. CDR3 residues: CASSLVRSLYNEQFF. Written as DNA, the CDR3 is TGTGCCAGCAGTTTAGTCAGGAGCCTCTATAATGAGCAGTTCTTC. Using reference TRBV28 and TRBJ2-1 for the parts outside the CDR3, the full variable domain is DVKVTQSSRYLVKRTGEKVFLECVQDMDHENMFWYRQDPGLGLRLIYFSYDVKMKEKGDIPEGYSVSREKKERFSLILESASTNQTSMYLCASSLVRSLYNEQFFGPGTRLTVL.

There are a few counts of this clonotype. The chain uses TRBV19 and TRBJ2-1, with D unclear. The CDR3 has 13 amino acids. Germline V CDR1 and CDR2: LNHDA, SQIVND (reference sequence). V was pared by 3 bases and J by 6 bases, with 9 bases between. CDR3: CASSIGAANEQFF. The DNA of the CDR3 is TGTGCCAGTAGTATTGGCGCCGCCAATGAGCAGTTCTTC.

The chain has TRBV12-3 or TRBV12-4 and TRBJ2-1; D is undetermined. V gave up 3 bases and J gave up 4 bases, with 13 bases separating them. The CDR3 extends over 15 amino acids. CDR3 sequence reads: CASSLHQTLYNEQFF. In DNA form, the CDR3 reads TGTGCCAGCAGTTTGCACCAAACCCTGTACAATGAGCAGTTCTTC.

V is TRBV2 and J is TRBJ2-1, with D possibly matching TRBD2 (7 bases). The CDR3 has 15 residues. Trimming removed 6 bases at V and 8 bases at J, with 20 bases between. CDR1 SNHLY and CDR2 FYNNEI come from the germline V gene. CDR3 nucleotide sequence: TGTGCCAGCAGGAATCCTGAGGGGGGGGTGGATGAGCAGTTCTTC. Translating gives CASRNPEGGVDEQFF. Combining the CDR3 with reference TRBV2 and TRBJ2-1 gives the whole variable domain EPEVTQTPSHQVTQMGQEVILRCVPISNHLYFYWYRQILGQKVEFLVSFYNNEISEKSEIFDDQFSVERPDGSNFTLKIRSTKLEDSAMYFCASRNPEGGVDEQFFGPGTRLTVL.

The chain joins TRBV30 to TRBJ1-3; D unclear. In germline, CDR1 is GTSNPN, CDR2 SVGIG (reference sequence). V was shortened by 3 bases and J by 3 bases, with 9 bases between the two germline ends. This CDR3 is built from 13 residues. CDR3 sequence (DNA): TGTGCCTGGAGGCGGGGTGATGGAAACACCATATATTTT. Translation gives CAWRRGDGNTIYF. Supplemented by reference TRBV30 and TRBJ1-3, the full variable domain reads SQTIHQWPATLVQPVGSPLSLECTVEGTSNPNLYWYRQAAGRGLQLLFYSVGIGQISSEVPQNLSASRPQDRQFILSSKKLLLSDSGFYLCAWRRGDGNTIYFGEGSWLTVV.

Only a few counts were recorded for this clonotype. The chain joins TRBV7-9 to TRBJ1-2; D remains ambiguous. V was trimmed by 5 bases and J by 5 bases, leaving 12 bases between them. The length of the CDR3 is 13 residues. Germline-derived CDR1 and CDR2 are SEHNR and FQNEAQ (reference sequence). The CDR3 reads CASSPTESYGYTF. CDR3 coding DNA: TGTGCCAGCAGCCCTACAGAGTCATATGGCTACACCTTC.

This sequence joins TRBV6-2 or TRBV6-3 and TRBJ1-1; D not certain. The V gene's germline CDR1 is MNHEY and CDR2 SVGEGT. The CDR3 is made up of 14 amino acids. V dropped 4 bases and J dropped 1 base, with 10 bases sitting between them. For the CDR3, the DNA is TGTGCCAGCAGTTTCCAGCCCTGGAACACTGAAGCTTTCTTT. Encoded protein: CASSFQPWNTEAFF.

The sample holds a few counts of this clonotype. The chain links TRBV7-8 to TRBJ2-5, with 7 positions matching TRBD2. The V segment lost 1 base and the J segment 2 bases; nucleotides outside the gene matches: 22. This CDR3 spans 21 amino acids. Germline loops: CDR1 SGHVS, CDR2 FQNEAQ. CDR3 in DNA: TGTGCCAGCAGCTTAGGGGAGGGGCAGGAATACCTCATCCGGGGTCAAGAGACCCAGTACTTC. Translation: CASSLGEGQEYLIRGQETQYF. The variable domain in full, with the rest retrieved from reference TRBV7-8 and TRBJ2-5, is GAGVSQSPRYKVAKRGQDVALRCDPISGHVSLFWYQQALGQGPEFLTYFQNEAQLDKSGLPSDRFFAERPEGSVSTLKIQRTQQEDSAVYLCASSLGEGQEYLIRGQETQYFGPGTRLLVL.

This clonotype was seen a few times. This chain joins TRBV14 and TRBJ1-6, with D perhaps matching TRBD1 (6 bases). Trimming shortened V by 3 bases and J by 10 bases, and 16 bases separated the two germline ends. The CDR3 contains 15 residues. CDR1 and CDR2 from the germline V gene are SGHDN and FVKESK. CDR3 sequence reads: CASSHLPGVSSPLHF. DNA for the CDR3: TGTGCCAGCAGCCACCTCCCAGGGGTTAGCTCACCCCTCCACTTT.